This T cell receptor beta chain was profiled in a study of cytomegalovirus exposure and HLA in healthy donors. Study conclusions and caveats: A list of around 160 TCR beta chains associated with cytomegalovirus was given. A later analysis reportedly found fewer N-insertions in an Asian-associated ancestry cluster than the approximately 730-donor mean.

A word on this clone: Its antigen is as yet unknown.

Use of 60 Vbeta and 13 Jbeta primers characterized the PCR. Here immunoSEQ multiplex PCR was the method, and the copy in TCRdb shows in-frame clones only, minus some. The data contain around 160,000 clones, about 83% of them singletons. This clonotype originated in a man in his forties in good health and CMV-seropositive. Sequencing was performed on PBMCs.

For the CDR3, the DNA is TGTGCCAGCAGTAGGACAGGAATGAACATTCAGTACTTC. This gives the protein CASSRTGMNIQYF. The rearrangement joins TRBV28 to TRBJ2-4; 7 nucleotides line up with TRBD1. Trimming took 5 bases from V and 7 from J; bases not matched to a gene: 5. The CDR3 covers 13 residues. Germline V gene sequence: CDR1 MDHEN, CDR2 SYDVKM.